This T cell receptor beta chain was observed in a study of blood T cell repertoires in COVID-19. Assay used: immunoSEQ multiplex PCR; TCRdb lists only in-frame clones, some missing. The data contain roughly 300,000 clones, roughly 80% of them seen just once; the ten biggest clones take up roughly 10%. This clone was counted at least ten times. Trimming cost V 1 base and J 2 bases, with 16 bases left between them. The CDR3 contains 17 residues. Germline V lookup: CDR1 LGHNA, CDR2 YSLEER. This receptor was obtained from a woman between 50 and 59 years old who had recovered from COVID-19. The material sequenced was peripheral blood. The chain recombines TRBV4-3 with TRBJ2-3, with a possible D match to TRBD1 (6 bases). CDR3 bases: TGCGCCAGCAGCCAAGGCAACTACAGGGAATCCACAGATACGCAGTATTTT. It is translated as CASSQGNYRESTDTQYF.